This TCR beta chain was sequenced during a study of metastatic and nonmetastatic thyroid tumors. Notes on the study in general: The reported finding was significantly higher TCR beta diversity in malignant thyroid tumors relative to benign nodules, in blood and tumor.

CDR3 length equals 13 residues. Germline V gene lookup returns CDR1 DFQATT and CDR2 SNEGSKA (reference sequence). Trimming removed 6 bases from V and 3 bases from J, with 13 bases in between. Using MiXCR, TCRdb re-called clones from the PCR reads. Counted here are 53,000 or so clones, 20% to 25% occurring once; the ten biggest clones make up roughly 3.7%. On this clone itself: Its antigen is unidentified.

Among the patients, none had received any treatment before thyroid surgery. J is TRBJ2-3 and V is TRBV20-1; a weak D match, TRBD1 (6 bases). Sequencing was done on a sample of blood. This TCR was recovered from a female donor with papillary thyroid cancer or a benign thyroid nodule (not recorded which). Some clones in this sample may be carry-over from other donors' samples. The CDR3 region is CSAPRGVTDTQYF. The CDR3 region has the DNA TGCAGTGCACCCAGGGGAGTGACAGATACGCAGTATTTT.